These T cell receptor beta chains were read from a single sample in a study of blood T cell repertoires in COVID-19. Measured with immunoSEQ multiplex PCR; TCRdb has only the in-frame clones, and not every one. Of 150,000 to 200,000 clones in the sample, roughly 90% are singletons; the top ten hold around 6.7%. The material sequenced was PBMCs or T cells enriched from blood (not recorded which). The receptors here all came from a woman in her 50s who had recovered from COVID-19. CDR3s include the opening cysteine and the closing phenylalanine or tryptophan. Each record gives: V gene, D gene, J gene, clone size, CDR3 DNA, CDR3 protein. D genes are given only for firm matches. Not all rows give a size; the values are once, few, many and, for expanded clones, a class.

v_gene: TRBV6-2/TRBV6-3; d_gene: -; j_gene: TRBJ2-1; abundance: -; CDR3nt: TGTGCCAGCAGTTACTCTCCCCCGATTGACAGATACAATGAGCAGTTCTTC; CDR3aa: CASSYSPPIDRYNEQFF
v_gene: TRBV6-5; d_gene: TRBD2; j_gene: TRBJ2-7; abundance: -; CDR3nt: TGTGCCAGCAGGTCTAGCGGGTTCTCCTACGAGCAGTACTTC; CDR3aa: CASRSSGFSYEQYF
v_gene: TRBV15; d_gene: TRBD2; j_gene: TRBJ2-7; abundance: -; CDR3nt: TGTGCCACCAGCCGACGCCGGACTAGCGGGGGGGCCGAGCAGTACTTC; CDR3aa: CATSRRRTSGGAEQYF
v_gene: TRBV11-3; d_gene: -; j_gene: TRBJ1-4; abundance: -; CDR3nt: TGTGCCAGCAGCATAGCCCGGGGGGCTAATGAAAAACTGTTTTTT; CDR3aa: CASSIARGANEKLFF
v_gene: TRBV21-1; d_gene: -; j_gene: TRBJ2-7; abundance: -; CDR3nt: TGTGCCCCCTACCAAAGGGAGTTGGAGCAGTACTTC; CDR3aa: CAPYQRELEQYF
v_gene: TRBV16; d_gene: -; j_gene: TRBJ1-6; abundance: -; CDR3nt: TGTGCCAGCAGCCGGGGGGGTAATTCACCCCTCCACTTT; CDR3aa: CASSRGGNSPLHF
v_gene: TRBV9; d_gene: -; j_gene: TRBJ1-1; abundance: few; CDR3nt: TGTGCCAGCAGCGCCGCCGGGGGCACTGAAGCTTTCTTT; CDR3aa: CASSAAGGTEAFF
v_gene: TRBV27; d_gene: TRBD2; j_gene: TRBJ2-3; abundance: -; CDR3nt: TGTGCCAGCAGCATTAGCGGGGGAGGGGTAGATACGCAGTATTTT; CDR3aa: CASSISGGGVDTQYF
v_gene: TRBV7-2; d_gene: -; j_gene: TRBJ2-3; abundance: -; CDR3nt: TGTGCCAGCGGGGGGTACACAGATACGCAGTATTTT; CDR3aa: CASGGYTDTQYF
v_gene: TRBV13; d_gene: TRBD2; j_gene: TRBJ2-5; abundance: once; CDR3nt: TGTGCCAGCAGCTTCTCGCGACTAGCGGGGGAATGGGGGACCCAGTACTTC; CDR3aa: CASSFSRLAGEWGTQYF
v_gene: TRBV2; d_gene: TRBD1; j_gene: TRBJ1-1; abundance: -; CDR3nt: TGTGCCAGCAGTGAAGACAGGGGGAACACTGAAGCTTTCTTT; CDR3aa: CASSEDRGNTEAFF
v_gene: TRBV10-3; d_gene: -; j_gene: TRBJ2-7; abundance: -; CDR3nt: TGTGCCATCAGTGAGTCGAACGGGGGTTGGGGCGAGCAGTACTTC; CDR3aa: CAISESNGGWGEQYF
v_gene: TRBV18; d_gene: -; j_gene: TRBJ1-1; abundance: -; CDR3nt: TGTGCCAGCTCACCCGGGGGGAACACTGAAGCTTTCTTT; CDR3aa: CASSPGGNTEAFF
v_gene: TRBV10-3; d_gene: -; j_gene: TRBJ1-4; abundance: -; CDR3nt: TGTGCCATCAGTGACTCAGGGTCCGGTGAAAAACTGTTTTTT; CDR3aa: CAISDSGSGEKLFF
v_gene: TRBV12-3/TRBV12-4; d_gene: -; j_gene: TRBJ2-2; abundance: -; CDR3nt: TGTGCCAGCAGTTTGAGGACAGAAGGGGAGCTGTTTTTT; CDR3aa: CASSLRTEGELFF
v_gene: TRBV15; d_gene: -; j_gene: TRBJ1-4; abundance: once; CDR3nt: TGTGCCACCAGCAGAGCCCGCAGGGGAGAGGGTGAAAAACTGTTTTTT; CDR3aa: CATSRARRGEGEKLFF
v_gene: TRBV11-2; d_gene: -; j_gene: TRBJ2-7; abundance: -; CDR3nt: TGTGCCAGCAGCCTACCACAGGGTTGGGAGCAGTACTTC; CDR3aa: CASSLPQGWEQYF
v_gene: TRBV29-1; d_gene: TRBD1; j_gene: TRBJ2-1; abundance: -; CDR3nt: TGCAGCGGTGCCGGGACAGGGTGGAATGAGCAGTTCTTC; CDR3aa: CSGAGTGWNEQFF
v_gene: TRBV2; d_gene: TRBD1; j_gene: TRBJ2-7; abundance: -; CDR3nt: TGTGCCAGCAGTGGGGCAGGGACAGGCCCGTCCTACGAGCAGTACTTC; CDR3aa: CASSGAGTGPSYEQYF
v_gene: TRBV6-4; d_gene: TRBD1; j_gene: TRBJ2-1; abundance: -; CDR3nt: TGTGCCAGCTCAGGACAGGGTGGCAATGAGCAGTTCTTC; CDR3aa: CASSGQGGNEQFF
v_gene: TRBV7-2; d_gene: TRBD2; j_gene: TRBJ2-1; abundance: -; CDR3nt: TGTGCCAGCAGCCGGACTAGCGGGGAAAGGAATGAGCAGTTCTTC; CDR3aa: CASSRTSGERNEQFF
v_gene: TRBV7-8; d_gene: -; j_gene: TRBJ2-7; abundance: -; CDR3nt: TGTGCCAGCAGCCCCTCCTTTCTGAGGGGGTTCGACGAGCAGTACTTC; CDR3aa: CASSPSFLRGFDEQYF
v_gene: TRBV10-3; d_gene: -; j_gene: TRBJ1-1; abundance: -; CDR3nt: TGTGCCATCAGTGGAAGTAGCAGTCGGTCCCAACGAGCTTTCTTT; CDR3aa: CAISGSSSRSQRAFF
v_gene: TRBV27; d_gene: -; j_gene: TRBJ2-3; abundance: few; CDR3nt: TGTGCCAGCAGTATGGCCGGGATTTCGACAGATACGCAGTATTTT; CDR3aa: CASSMAGISTDTQYF
v_gene: TRBV6-5; d_gene: -; j_gene: TRBJ1-1; abundance: -; CDR3nt: TGTGCCAGCAGTTTGGGAGGGAACACTGAAGCTTTCTTT; CDR3aa: CASSLGGNTEAFF
v_gene: TRBV27; d_gene: -; j_gene: TRBJ2-7; abundance: once; CDR3nt: TGTGCCAGCAGTTTATCGACCCAGCCCCCTAGGCCCCGTCACGCGTTCGAGCAGTACTTC; CDR3aa: CASSLSTQPPRPRHAFEQYF
v_gene: TRBV6-5; d_gene: -; j_gene: TRBJ1-1; abundance: -; CDR3nt: TGTGCCAGCAGTAGGACGGGGGACACTGAAGCTTTCTTT; CDR3aa: CASSRTGDTEAFF
v_gene: TRBV19; d_gene: -; j_gene: TRBJ2-3; abundance: -; CDR3nt: TGTGCCAGTAGTATAGGTCTAGCCGTTCTCACAGATACGCAGTATTTT; CDR3aa: CASSIGLAVLTDTQYF
v_gene: TRBV4-3; d_gene: TRBD1; j_gene: TRBJ2-7; abundance: -; CDR3nt: TGCGCCAGCAGCCTTACGCGACAGGGGGCGAACGAGCAGTACTTC; CDR3aa: CASSLTRQGANEQYF
v_gene: TRBV2; d_gene: -; j_gene: TRBJ1-1; abundance: once; CDR3nt: TGTGCCAGCAGCTACAGGGAGAACACTGAAGCTTTCTTT; CDR3aa: CASSYRENTEAFF
v_gene: TRBV7-2; d_gene: -; j_gene: TRBJ2-1; abundance: -; CDR3nt: TGTGCCAGCAGCTTCGACTACTACAATGAGCAGTTCTTC; CDR3aa: CASSFDYYNEQFF
v_gene: TRBV7-2; d_gene: TRBD2; j_gene: TRBJ2-1; abundance: -; CDR3nt: TGTGCCAGCAGCTTGAGACTTCTAGCGGGGGAGTACAATGAGCAGTTCTTC; CDR3aa: CASSLRLLAGEYNEQFF
v_gene: TRBV11-2; d_gene: -; j_gene: TRBJ2-1; abundance: -; CDR3nt: TGTGCCAGCAGCTTTGTGGGGAGCTCCTACAATGAGCAGTTCTTC; CDR3aa: CASSFVGSSYNEQFF
v_gene: TRBV7-2; d_gene: TRBD1; j_gene: TRBJ1-1; abundance: -; CDR3nt: TGTGCCAGCAGCTTAGCCCTGGGACAGGGGATGGAAGCTTTCTTT; CDR3aa: CASSLALGQGMEAFF
v_gene: TRBV3-1/TRBV3-2; d_gene: -; j_gene: TRBJ1-3; abundance: once; CDR3nt: TGTGCCAGCAGCCAAGACAACAGGGGAAACACCATATATTTT; CDR3aa: CASSQDNRGNTIYF
v_gene: TRBV7-2; d_gene: TRBD2; j_gene: TRBJ2-5; abundance: -; CDR3nt: TGTGCCAGCAGCCCCCGCCTAGCGGGGGGCGGGGAGACCCAGTACTTC; CDR3aa: CASSPRLAGGGETQYF
v_gene: TRBV6-5; d_gene: TRBD1; j_gene: TRBJ1-1; abundance: once; CDR3nt: TGTGCCAGCAGCCGTGGACAGGTGAACACTGAAGCTTTCTTT; CDR3aa: CASSRGQVNTEAFF
v_gene: TRBV29-1; d_gene: -; j_gene: TRBJ1-2; abundance: -; CDR3nt: TGCAGCGTTCAGTCAGACTATGGCTACACCTTC; CDR3aa: CSVQSDYGYTF
v_gene: TRBV7-9; d_gene: TRBD1; j_gene: TRBJ1-5; abundance: -; CDR3nt: TGTGCCAGCAGTTCCACAGGGGGGAGTCAGCCCCAGCATTTT; CDR3aa: CASSSTGGSQPQHF
v_gene: TRBV7-3; d_gene: TRBD2; j_gene: TRBJ2-1; abundance: -; CDR3nt: TGTGCCAGCAGCTTGACTAGCGGGGGGGCCGGCGTTGAGCAGTTCTTC; CDR3aa: CASSLTSGGAGVEQFF
v_gene: TRBV2; d_gene: TRBD1; j_gene: TRBJ1-1; abundance: -; CDR3nt: TGTGCCAGCAGGGACAGGGGTTCGAGGAACACTGAAGCTTTCTTT; CDR3aa: CASRDRGSRNTEAFF
v_gene: TRBV6-6; d_gene: TRBD1; j_gene: TRBJ1-5; abundance: few; CDR3nt: TGTGCCAGCAGTCCGTGGACAGGGTCGAGTGGCAATCAGCCCCAGCATTTT; CDR3aa: CASSPWTGSSGNQPQHF
v_gene: TRBV6-5; d_gene: TRBD1; j_gene: TRBJ1-5; abundance: -; CDR3nt: TGTGCCAGCAGCCTACAGGGGTTAGGCAATCAGCCCCAGCATTTT; CDR3aa: CASSLQGLGNQPQHF
v_gene: TRBV9; d_gene: TRBD1; j_gene: TRBJ2-7; abundance: -; CDR3nt: TGTGCCAGCAGCCCGGGACAGGGGGCCTACGAGCAGTACTTC; CDR3aa: CASSPGQGAYEQYF
v_gene: TRBV24-1; d_gene: -; j_gene: TRBJ1-1; abundance: few; CDR3nt: TGTGCCACCAGTGTCTTCCCCAGGAACACTGAAGCTTTCTTT; CDR3aa: CATSVFPRNTEAFF
v_gene: TRBV7-2; d_gene: TRBD2; j_gene: TRBJ2-7; abundance: once; CDR3nt: TGTGCCAGCACTTTAGCGGGGGGGACATTCTACGAGCAGTACTTC; CDR3aa: CASTLAGGTFYEQYF